Listed below are T cell receptor beta chains from one sample, sequenced in a study of cytomegalovirus exposure and HLA in healthy donors. Assay used: immunoSEQ multiplex PCR; TCRdb lists only in-frame clones, some missing. This sample yields under 150,000 clones, of which around 80% are seen a single time; under 7.5% belongs to the top ten. The sequenced material came from PBMCs. The receptors were sampled from a man between 35 and 55 years old in good health and CMV-seropositive. The CDR3 runs from the conserved cysteine through the conserved F or W. The D gene is left open where the match is weak. The size entry is marked missing in some rows and otherwise reads once, few, many or a size class.

j_gene | abundance | d_gene | v_gene | CDR3aa | CDR3nt
TRBJ1-6 | - | - | TRBV7-9 | CASSLGQGFYNSPLHF | TGTGCCAGCAGCTTAGGGCAGGGATTTTATAATTCACCCCTCCACTTT
TRBJ2-1 | few | - | TRBV19 | CASSPAGQSSYNEQFF | TGTGCCAGTAGTCCCGCGGGACAGAGCTCCTACAATGAGCAGTTCTTC
TRBJ2-3 | - | TRBD2 | TRBV5-1 | CASKTGTTTDTQYF | TGCGCCAGCAAAACCGGGACTACCACAGATACGCAGTATTTT
TRBJ1-2 | - | - | TRBV28 | CASSGGRANYGYTF | TGTGCCAGCAGTGGGGGCAGGGCTAACTATGGCTACACCTTC
TRBJ1-1 | once | - | TRBV14 | CASSQDARGTEAFF | TGTGCCAGCAGCCAAGATGCCAGGGGCACTGAAGCTTTCTTT
TRBJ1-2 | - | TRBD1 | TRBV29-1 | CSVEGLWDRGRDWNGYTF | TGCAGCGTTGAAGGCTTGTGGGACAGGGGGCGTGATTGGAATGGCTACACCTTC
TRBJ1-1 | - | - | TRBV11-2 | CASSSQMNTEAFF | TGTGCCAGCAGCTCCCAAATGAACACTGAAGCTTTCTTT
TRBJ1-5 | - | - | TRBV12-2 | CASRLQAGEQPQHF | TGTGCAAGTCGCTTACAGGCGGGGGAACAGCCCCAGCATTTT
TRBJ2-1 | - | - | TRBV6-8 | CASSQLAGAGEQFF | TGTGCCAGCAGCCAGTTGGCGGGGGCCGGTGAGCAGTTCTTC
TRBJ1-1 | - | - | TRBV28 | CASSSITEAFF | TGTGCCAGCAGTAGCATCACTGAAGCTTTCTTT
TRBJ1-1 | - | - | TRBV5-4 | CASSQDRTTMNTEAFF | TGTGCCAGCAGCCAGGACAGAACTACAATGAACACTGAAGCTTTCTTT
TRBJ1-1 | - | - | TRBV7-9 | CASSLAGGGPTEAFF | TGTGCCAGCAGCTTAGCGGGAGGCGGCCCCACTGAAGCTTTCTTT
TRBJ2-1 | - | - | TRBV27 | CASSLGSNEQFF | TGTGCCAGCAGTTTGGGGAGCAATGAGCAGTTCTTC
TRBJ2-3 | few | - | TRBV11-3 | CASSPRRLAYTDTQYF | TGTGCCAGCAGCCCTCGGCGGCTAGCATACACAGATACGCAGTATTTT
TRBJ1-1 | - | - | TRBV7-9 | CASSFRVEAFF | TGTGCCAGCAGCTTCCGCGTTGAGGCTTTCTTT
TRBJ2-7 | - | TRBD1 | TRBV5-1 | CASSRTGQGFDEQYF | TGCGCCAGCAGCCGAACAGGACAGGGTTTCGACGAGCAGTACTTC
TRBJ2-5 | - | - | TRBV7-2 | CASSLERGMKTQYF | TGTGCCAGCAGCTTAGAAAGGGGTATGAAGACCCAGTACTTC
TRBJ1-4 | - | - | TRBV4-1 | CASSPASGGEKLFF | TGCGCCAGCAGCCCGGCCTCGGGTGGAGAAAAACTGTTTTTT
TRBJ2-2 | - | - | TRBV18 | CASSPDLSRTGELFF | TGTGCCAGCTCACCCGACTTATCGAGAACCGGGGAGCTGTTTTTT
TRBJ2-2 | - | - | TRBV28 | CASSPRDSYTGELFF | TGTGCCAGCTCTCCGCGGGACAGTTACACCGGGGAGCTGTTTTTT
TRBJ1-2 | - | TRBD1 | TRBV7-2 | CASSSGQGFIYGYTF | TGTGCCAGCAGCTCGGGACAGGGGTTTATTTATGGCTACACCTTC
TRBJ2-6 | - | TRBD1 | TRBV29-1 | CSAGTGSGSGANVLTF | TGCAGCGCCGGGACAGGGAGTGGCTCTGGGGCCAACGTCCTGACTTTC
TRBJ2-6 | once | - | TRBV5-1 | CASSLGRVKGSGANVLTF | TGCGCCAGCAGCTTGGGGCGGGTAAAGGGATCAGGGGCCAACGTCCTGACTTTC
TRBJ2-7 | - | - | TRBV5-1 | CASSSPRNTYEQYF | TGCGCCAGCAGCTCTCCTAGGAATACCTACGAGCAGTACTTC
TRBJ1-2 | - | - | TRBV6-5 | CASSRQGNYGYTF | TGTGCCAGCAGTCGTCAGGGGAACTATGGCTACACCTTC
TRBJ1-1 | few | - | TRBV6-1 | CANSVQRNTEAFF | TGTGCCAATTCGGTGCAGCGGAACACTGAAGCTTTCTTT
TRBJ1-2 | - | TRBD1 | TRBV19 | CASNRGATWGYTF | TGTGCCAGCAACAGGGGGGCGACGTGGGGCTACACCTTC
TRBJ2-1 | - | - | TRBV7-7 | CASSPATGGGFNEQFF | TGTGCTAGCAGCCCCGCGACAGGAGGAGGTTTCAATGAGCAGTTCTTC
TRBJ1-4 | few | TRBD1 | TRBV2 | CASSDALKGAEEKLFF | TGTGCCAGCAGTGATGCCCTTAAGGGGGCGGAGGAAAAACTGTTTTTT
TRBJ2-3 | - | - | TRBV2 | CASSYDRGYRTDTQYF | TGTGCCAGCAGTTACGATCGGGGGTATCGCACAGATACGCAGTATTTT
TRBJ1-1 | - | - | TRBV2 | CASDSQGLNTEAFF | TGTGCCAGCGACTCACAGGGCTTGAACACTGAAGCTTTCTTT
TRBJ1-2 | once | - | TRBV10-2 | CASIQGVGYGYTF | TGCGCCAGCATCCAGGGCGTAGGCTATGGCTACACCTTC
TRBJ2-6 | - | - | TRBV5-4 | CASSLQWAGGSGANVLTF | TGTGCCAGCAGCTTGCAGTGGGCAGGGGGGTCTGGGGCCAACGTCCTGACTTTC
TRBJ2-7 | - | - | TRBV6-5 | CASRLDMAYEQYF | TGTGCCAGCAGACTCGACATGGCCTACGAGCAGTACTTC
TRBJ2-7 | - | - | TRBV5-1 | CASSQGGSYEQYF | TGCGCCAGCAGCCAGGGCGGATCCTACGAGCAGTACTTC
TRBJ2-2 | - | TRBD1 | TRBV19 | CATSPTGVYTGELFF | TGTGCCACCTCGCCCACAGGGGTCTACACCGGGGAGCTGTTTTTT
TRBJ2-7 | - | - | TRBV27 | CASSYQGGGWYPYEQYF | TGTGCCAGCAGTTACCAAGGTGGGGGGTGGTACCCCTACGAGCAGTACTTC
TRBJ2-7 | - | - | TRBV7-6 | CASSPVGQTYEQYF | TGTGCCAGCAGCCCGGTAGGACAGACCTACGAGCAGTACTTC
TRBJ2-3 | - | TRBD1 | TRBV11-2 | CASSTGGADTQYF | TGTGCCAGCAGTACAGGGGGCGCAGATACGCAGTATTTT
TRBJ2-7 | - | TRBD1 | TRBV29-1 | CSVETPDRSETYEQYF | TGCAGCGTTGAGACCCCGGACAGGAGTGAAACCTACGAGCAGTACTTC
TRBJ2-1 | few | - | TRBV15 | CATSSQRDINSYNEQFF | TGTGCCACCAGCAGCCAAAGGGACATAAACTCCTACAATGAGCAGTTCTTC
TRBJ1-1 | - | - | TRBV6-1 | CASRPQGRTEAFF | TGTGCCAGCAGGCCACAGGGCAGGACTGAAGCTTTCTTT
TRBJ2-7 | - | TRBD1 | TRBV18 | CASSPGQGGREQYF | TGTGCCAGCTCACCAGGACAGGGTGGTCGAGAGCAGTACTTC
TRBJ2-5 | - | TRBD2 | TRBV15 | CATSSGGRSVETQYF | TGTGCCACCTCCTCCGGGGGGAGAAGTGTAGAGACCCAGTACTTC
TRBJ2-3 | - | - | TRBV10-2 | CASSEVRVRTDTQYF | TGCGCCAGCAGTGAGGTGAGGGTTCGTACAGATACGCAGTATTTT
TRBJ2-3 | - | TRBD2 | TRBV9 | CASSVSTSALGDTQYF | TGTGCCAGCAGCGTAAGTACTAGCGCCCTGGGAGATACGCAGTATTTT
TRBJ2-2 | - | TRBD1 | TRBV5-1 | CASSGQGGNTGELFF | TGCGCCAGCAGCGGACAGGGCGGGAACACCGGGGAGCTGTTTTTT
TRBJ2-5 | - | - | TRBV10-3 | CAISESGGAQETQYF | TGTGCCATCAGTGAGTCTGGAGGGGCCCAAGAGACCCAGTACTTC